This T cell receptor (beta chain) was identified in a study of T cell changes during pregnancy in multiple sclerosis. Here immunoSEQ multiplex PCR was the method, and the copy in TCRdb shows in-frame clones only, minus some. The repertoire holds fewer than 40,000 clones, with more than 90% as singletons. This receptor was taken from a female donor with multiple sclerosis, enrolled in a pregnancy study. This specimen was CD4+ T cells from peripheral blood mononuclear cells, taken in the second trimester of pregnancy.

The CDR3 loop is CASSLGLTGLTREQYF. The CDR3 DNA reads as TGCGCCAGCAGCTTGGGGTTGACAGGTTTGACCCGCGAGCAGTACTTC. The chain couples TRBV5-1 to TRBJ2-7; D might be TRBD1 (6 bases). The CDR3 is made up of 16 amino acids. V shed 0 bases and J shed 6 bases, with 19 bases lying between them. Germline values: CDR1 SGHRS, CDR2 YFSETQ.